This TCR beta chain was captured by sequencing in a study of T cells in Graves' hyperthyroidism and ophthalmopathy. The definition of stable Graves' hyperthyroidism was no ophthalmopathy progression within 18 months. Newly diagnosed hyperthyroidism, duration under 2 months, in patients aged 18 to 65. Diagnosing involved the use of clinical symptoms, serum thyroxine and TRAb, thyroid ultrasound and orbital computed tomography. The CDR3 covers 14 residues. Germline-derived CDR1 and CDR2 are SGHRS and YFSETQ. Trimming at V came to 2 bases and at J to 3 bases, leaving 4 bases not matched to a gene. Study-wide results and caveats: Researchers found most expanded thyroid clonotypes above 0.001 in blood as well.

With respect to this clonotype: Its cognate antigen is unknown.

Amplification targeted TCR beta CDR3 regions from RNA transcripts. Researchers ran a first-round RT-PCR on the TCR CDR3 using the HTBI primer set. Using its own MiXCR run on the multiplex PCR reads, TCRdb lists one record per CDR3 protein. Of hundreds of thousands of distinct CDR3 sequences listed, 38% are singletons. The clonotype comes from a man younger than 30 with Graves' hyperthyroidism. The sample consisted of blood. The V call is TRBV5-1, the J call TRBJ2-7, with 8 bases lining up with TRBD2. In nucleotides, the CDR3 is TGCGCCAGCAGCTTCAGCGGGAGTCGCTACGAGCAGTACTTC. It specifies CASSFSGSRYEQYF.